This passage covers 9 T cell receptor beta chains from one sample sequenced in a study of B cell selection in AIRE deficiency. Sorting defined conventional CD4 T cells as CD4+CD127+. Method: immunoSEQ multiplex PCR; TCRdb's copy keeps in-frame clones and lacks some. The data show under 30,000 clones, roughly 95% seen once. Sequencing was carried out using CD4+CD127+ conventional T cells sorted from PBMCs. These receptor sequences come from a human donor in good health.

The rearrangement links TRBV7-3 to TRBJ2-4; no firm D call. Between the trimmed V and J ends, which lost 3 bases and 5 bases, there was a span of 11 bases. This CDR3 region has 14 residues. Per the germline V gene, CDR1 is SGHTA and CDR2 is FQGTGA. The CDR3 reads CASSLGGVQNIQYF. For the CDR3, the DNA is TGTGCCAGCAGCTTGGGTGGTGTGCAAAACATTCAGTACTTC.

This chain connects TRBV4-1 to TRBJ2-6; TRBD2 might be the D (6 bases). Germline-derived CDR1 and CDR2 are MGHRA and YSYEKL. The ends were cut back, 10 bases at V and 3 bases at J, with 10 bases in the middle. The CDR3 totals 13 residues. The CDR3 region is CATAGFGANVLTF. The CDR3 DNA follows: TGCGCCACTGCGGGGTTTGGGGCCAACGTCCTGACTTTC.

The chain carries TRBV7-3 and TRBJ1-1; D unresolved. V lost 5 bases and J lost 1, with 11 bases in between. The CDR3 contains 14 residues. Looked up from germline, CDR1 is SGHTA and CDR2 is FQGTGA. CDR3 bases: TGTGCCAGCAGCGGTGCAGGCAAGAACACTGAAGCTTTCTTT. It specifies CASSGAGKNTEAFF.

This chain joins TRBV5-4 and TRBJ1-5, with 8 bases lining up with TRBD1. This CDR3 region has 14 residues. J lost 1 base, V lost 3 bases, and 0 bases had no gene match. Germline loops: CDR1 SGHNT, CDR2 YYREEE (reference sequence). DNA of the CDR3: TGTGCCAGCAGCTCAGGGGGCAGCAATCAGCCCCAGCATTTT. It translates to CASSSGGSNQPQHF. Full variable domain (rest looked up from reference TRBV5-4 and TRBJ1-5): ETGVTQSPTHLIKTRGQQVTLRCSSQSGHNTVSWYQQALGQGPQFIFQYYREEENGRGNFPPRFSGLQFPNYSSELNVNALELDDSALYLCASSSGGSNQPQHFGDGTRLSIL.

V is TRBV18 and J is TRBJ1-2; no clear D gene. Germline CDR1 KGHSH, CDR2 LQKENI. V lost 2 bases to trimming and J lost 4 bases, with 11 bases between them. The CDR3 runs to 14 residues. This CDR3 reads CASSPADGSYGYTF. The CDR3 DNA reads TGTGCCAGCTCACCAGCGGACGGATCCTATGGCTACACCTTC. Based on the CDR3 plus reference TRBV18 and TRBJ1-2, the full variable domain is NAGVMQNPRHLVRRRGQEARLRCSPMKGHSHVYWYRQLPEEGLKFMVYLQKENIIDESGMPKERFSAEFPKEGPSILRIQQVVRGDSAAYFCASSPADGSYGYTFGSGTRLTVV.

The rearrangement joins TRBV18 to TRBJ1-2; a possible D gene is TRBD1 (5 bases). Trimming took 3 bases from V and 3 from J, leaving 8 bases between them. Germline CDR1 reads KGHSH; CDR2 reads LQKENI. The CDR3 has 13 amino acids. As DNA, the CDR3 is TGTGCCAGCTCACCGGAAGGGGACTATGGCTACACCTTC. It codes for CASSPEGDYGYTF.

V usage is TRBV29-1 and J usage is TRBJ1-1; D may be TRBD1 (6 bases). V dropped 7 bases and J dropped 13 bases, with 22 bases sitting between them. CDR3 length: 12 amino acids. The germline V gene has CDR1 SQVTM and CDR2 ANQGSEA. The CDR3 coding sequence is TGCAGCGGAGTGGGACAACCGAACGGCGTTTTCTTT. It yields the protein CSGVGQPNGVFF.

The chain employs TRBV5-6 and TRBJ2-5, with D unclear. The CDR3 is 13 residues long. The V and J ends lost 4 bases and 0 bases respectively, with 7 bases between them. The germline V gene has CDR1 SGHDT and CDR2 YYEEEE. For the CDR3, the DNA is TGTGCCAGCAGCCTTCCGCACCAAGAGACCCAGTACTTC. It codes for CASSLPHQETQYF. The full variable domain, in which reference TRBV5-6 and TRBJ2-5 provide the parts outside the CDR3, is DAGVTQSPTHLIKTRGQQVTLRCSPKSGHDTVSWYQQALGQGPQFIFQYYEEEERQRGNFPDRFSGHQFPNYSSELNVNALLLGDSALYLCASSLPHQETQYFGPGTRLLVL.

There are a few counts of this clone. The chain is built from TRBV18 and TRBJ1-4; the D gene is possibly TRBD1 (5 bases). V gave up 3 bases and J gave up 1 base, with 12 bases separating them. From germline, CDR1 is KGHSH and CDR2 LQKENI. The CDR3 is made up of 16 amino acids. CDR3 sequence (DNA): TGTGCCAGCTCACCCAACCGGGGGGGAACTAATGAAAAACTGTTTTTT. Translated, it gives CASSPNRGGTNEKLFF. Variable domain in full (rest from reference TRBV18 and TRBJ1-4): NAGVMQNPRHLVRRRGQEARLRCSPMKGHSHVYWYRQLPEEGLKFMVYLQKENIIDESGMPKERFSAEFPKEGPSILRIQQVVRGDSAAYFCASSPNRGGTNEKLFFGSGTQLSVL.